The 18 T cell receptor beta chains below all came from one sample that was sequenced in a study of T cell responses to AZD1222 COVID-19 vaccine. Sequenced by immunoSEQ multiplex PCR; TCRdb stores in-frame clones only, minus some. Here the sample spans more than 120,000 clones, approximately 94% being singletons. The sequencing used peripheral blood, collected on day 0 of AZD1222 vaccination. These TCRs come from an adult in good health.

The chain couples TRBV30 to TRBJ1-3; the D is unclear. Trimming left V 0 bases short and J 4 bases short, with 7 bases between. Germline V CDR1 and CDR2: GTSNPN, SVGIG (reference sequence). CDR3 length equals 13 residues. This CDR3 reads CAWSVISGNTIYF. Written as DNA, the CDR3 is TGTGCCTGGAGTGTAATAAGCGGAAACACCATATATTTT.

A word on this clone: The sample has other DNA sequences that encode this CDR3 too. The chain carries TRBV7-2 and TRBJ2-5; D not certain. Germline-derived CDR1 and CDR2 are SGHTA and FQGNSA. Trimming left V 3 bases short and J 4 bases short, with 6 bases between. CDR3 length: 12 residues. The CDR3 coding sequence is TGTGCCAGCAGCTTTACGAGAGAGACCCAGTACTTC. Its translation is CASSFTRETQYF. The full variable domain, in which reference TRBV7-2 and TRBJ2-5 provide the parts outside the CDR3, is GAGVSQSPSNKVTEKGKDVELRCDPISGHTALYWYRQSLGQGLEFLIYFQGNSAPDKSGLPSDRFSAERTGGSVSTLTIQRTQQEDSAVYLCASSFTRETQYFGPGTRLLVL.

This chain links TRBV6-5 with TRBJ2-1; possibly TRBD1 for D (5 bases). V was cut by 5 bases and J by 12 bases, with 14 bases left in between. This CDR3 has 12 amino acids. Germline V gives CDR1 MNHEY, CDR2 SVGAGI. CDR3 sequence reads: CASSHDSFGQFF. As DNA, the CDR3 is TGTGCCAGCAGTCACGACAGTTTTGGGCAGTTCTTC.

The rearrangement joins TRBV2 to TRBJ2-1; D gene unclear. Germline loops: CDR1 SNHLY, CDR2 FYNNEI. Trimming removed 4 bases from V and 4 bases from J, with 11 bases in between. CDR3 length: 14 amino acids. In DNA form, the CDR3 reads TGTGCCAGCAGTGCACGGGTTCAATACAATGAGCAGTTCTTC. Translating gives CASSARVQYNEQFF.

The CDR3 bases are TGTGCCAGCAGTCTGCGGGGAGGCGATTCTAACTATGGCTACACCTTC. Encoded protein: CASSLRGGDSNYGYTF. V and J are TRBV3-1 (or the pseudogene TRBV3-2) and TRBJ1-2; D gene uncertain. This CDR3 comprises 16 residues. V shed 6 bases and J shed 0 bases, with 17 bases lying between them. Germline lookup yields CDR1 LGHDT and CDR2 YNNKEL (reference sequence).

V gene TRBV6-5 combines with J gene TRBJ1-1; 7 bases line up with TRBD1. The V segment lost 4 bases and the J segment 4 bases; nucleotides outside the gene matches: 9. The germline CDR1 and CDR2 sequences are MNHEY and SVGAGI. The CDR3 loop spans 15 amino acids. CDR3 sequence reads: CASSFQGGGPTEAFF. The DNA of the CDR3 is TGTGCCAGCAGTTTCCAGGGAGGGGGCCCCACTGAAGCTTTCTTT.

The chain joins TRBV7-2 to TRBJ1-6, with 8 bases aligning to TRBD1. Germline CDR1 reads SGHTA; CDR2 reads FQGNSA. Losses at the gene ends were 6 bases for V and 6 bases for J; bases not matched to a gene: 13. The CDR3 loop spans 17 amino acids. The CDR3 nucleotides are TGTGCCAGCAGACTCGGAACAGGGGGACCCTTTAATTCACCCCTCCACTTT. Its protein is CASRLGTGGPFNSPLHF. The entire variable domain, with the rest obtained from reference TRBV7-2 and TRBJ1-6, is as follows: GAGVSQSPSNKVTEKGKDVELRCDPISGHTALYWYRQSLGQGLEFLIYFQGNSAPDKSGLPSDRFSAERTGGSVSTLTIQRTQQEDSAVYLCASRLGTGGPFNSPLHFGNGTRLTVT.

CDR3 region: CASSPRETLGYTF. The CDR3 region has the DNA TGTGCCAGCTCACCCCGAGAAACTCTAGGCTACACCTTC. This chain connects TRBV18 to TRBJ1-2, with D hard to call. The CDR3 is 13 amino acids. With 3 bases removed from V and 8 bases from J, the gap between germline ends came to 13 bases. Germline values: CDR1 KGHSH, CDR2 LQKENI.

The CDR3 reads CASSPRGGQTDTQYF. The CDR3 coding sequence is TGTGCCAGCTCACCACGGGGGGGCCAGACAGATACGCAGTATTTT. The chain recombines TRBV18 with TRBJ2-3; D may be TRBD2 (7 bases). Between the trimmed V and J ends, which lost 1 base and 3 bases, there was a span of 11 bases. This CDR3 is built from 15 residues. The germline CDR1 and CDR2 sequences are KGHSH and LQKENI.

This chain uses TRBV14 with TRBJ1-1; no clear D gene. The CDR3 totals 12 residues. Germline V gene data show CDR1 as SGHDN and CDR2 as FVKESK. The V end lost 6 bases, the J end lost 6 bases, and 11 bases lay between the germline ends. CDR3 sequence (DNA): TGTGCCAGCAGTTCCGCAGGCTCTGAAGCTTTCTTT. This gives the protein CASSSAGSEAFF.

This chain joins TRBV7-9 and TRBJ2-7; perhaps TRBD2 as D (6 bases). Germline assignment: CDR1 SEHNR and CDR2 FQNEAQ (reference sequence). This CDR3 is 14 amino acids long. V gave up 1 base and J gave up 2 bases, with 9 bases separating them. The CDR3 sequence is CASSLGREPYEQYF. The CDR3 DNA is TGTGCCAGCAGCTTAGGTCGGGAGCCCTACGAGCAGTACTTC.

Note on this clone: Compared with germline, one end of the junction differs, possibly owing to a read error. This rearrangement joins TRBV7-8 to TRBJ1-3; 7 bases align to TRBD1. The CDR3 runs 13 residues. Germline assignment: CDR1 SGHVS and CDR2 FQNEAQ. In nucleotides, the CDR3 is TGTGCCGGCAGGGGGACAGCGGGAAACACCATATATTTT. Encoded protein: CAGRGTAGNTIYF.

V is TRBV7-6 and J is TRBJ1-5; D perhaps matches TRBD1 (5 bases). The germline V gene has CDR1 SGHVS and CDR2 FNYEAQ. This CDR3 is 16 amino acids long. V lost 4 bases and J lost 2, with 15 bases in between. The CDR3 spells CASSSVGGLGNQPQHF. CDR3 bases: TGTGCCAGCAGCTCAGTTGGGGGGTTAGGCAATCAGCCCCAGCATTTT. Combining the CDR3 with reference TRBV7-6 and TRBJ1-5 gives the whole variable domain GAGVSQSPRYKVTKRGQDVALRCDPISGHVSLYWYRQALGQGPEFLTYFNYEAQQDKSGLPNDRFSAERPEGSISTLTIQRTEQRDSAMYRCASSSVGGLGNQPQHFGDGTRLSIL.

The chain uses TRBV4-2 and TRBJ1-5, with D possibly matching TRBD1 (5 bases). V was clipped by 1 base and J by 7 bases, with 17 bases between them. From germline, CDR1 is LGHNA and CDR2 YNFKEQ. The CDR3 spans 16 residues. CDR3 residues: CASSQGTLGLTQPQHF. CDR3 nucleotide sequence: TGTGCCAGCAGCCAAGGGACACTGGGGCTCACCCAGCCCCAGCATTTT.

On this clone: Other DNA sequences in this specimen translate into the identical CDR3. The V and J genes are TRBV6-2 or TRBV6-3 and TRBJ2-5, with D uncertain. This CDR3 contains 11 residues. Per the germline V gene, CDR1 is MNHEY and CDR2 is SVGEGT. V lost 5 bases and J lost 1, with 2 bases in between. CDR3 sequence reads: CASSAQETQYF. The CDR3, as DNA: TGTGCCAGCAGTGCCCAAGAGACCCAGTACTTC.

This sequence joins TRBV9 and TRBJ2-7; 7 bases map to TRBD2. The CDR3 totals 17 residues. CDR1 is SGDLS and CDR2 is YYNGEE in the germline V gene. V dropped 4 bases and J dropped 0; count of bases not matched to a gene: 13. CDR3 nucleotide sequence: TGTGCCAGCAGCAAAGGAGCGGGGAGCGCCAGCTCCTACGAGCAGTACTTC. It yields the protein CASSKGAGSASSYEQYF.

This chain links TRBV11-3 with TRBJ2-2; perhaps TRBD1 as D (6 bases). The CDR3 has 15 residues. With 2 bases removed from V and 4 bases from J, the gap between germline ends came to 11 bases. Per germline, CDR1 SGHNT and CDR2 YENEEA. Written as DNA, the CDR3 is TGTGCCAGCAGCTTAAGTCAGGGGAGCACCGGGGAGCTGTTTTTT. Its protein product is CASSLSQGSTGELFF.

The rearrangement uses TRBV4-3 and TRBJ1-3, with D perhaps TRBD1 (6 bases). Per germline, CDR1 LGHNA and CDR2 YSLEER. This CDR3 has 13 amino acids. V lost 5 bases and J lost 8, with 13 bases in between. CDR3 nucleotides: TGCGCCAGCAGCGGACTAGAGGGGGACACCATATATTTT. It encodes CASSGLEGDTIYF.